This TCR beta chain was profiled in a study of vaccination and CD4 T cells after COVID-19. In the case of this clonotype: Its target is unknown.

Sequencing of DNA taken from cultured CD4+ T cells relied on the Oncomine TCR Beta short-read assay. One entry per CDR3 protein results from TCRdb running MiXCR on the PCR reads. This sample carries 15,000 to 20,000 distinct CDR3 sequences, roughly 56% of them seen once, and the ten largest clones take roughly 10%. As for treatment: roughly 11-day PBMC culture with coronavirus spike peptide pools or control peptides (ViraFEST assay). From germline, CDR1 is SGHTA and CDR2 FQGTGA. There are 13 residues in the CDR3. V trimming: 5 bases; J trimming: 4 bases; junction bases outside the gene matches: 2. The chain joins TRBV7-3 to TRBJ1-2; the match to TRBD1 covers 9 bases. Sequencing was performed on CD4+ T cells from blood, cultured in vitro. The sequence was collected from a human donor who had recovered from COVID-19. CDR3 sequence reads: CASSPDRGYGYTF. The CDR3 region has the DNA TGTGCCAGCAGCCCGGACAGGGGCTATGGCTACACCTTC.